The 8 T cell receptor beta chains below all came from one sample that was sequenced in a study of blood T cell repertoires in COVID-19. Profiled with immunoSEQ multiplex PCR; TCRdb holds only in-frame clones, not every one. This table holds a few hundred thousand clones, 86% found once. Source material: peripheral blood. All receptors come from a man in his sixties with acute or convalescent COVID-19.

V gene TRBV19 combines with J gene TRBJ2-5; 9 nucleotides align to TRBD1. CDR1 and CDR2 from the germline V gene are LNHDA and SQIVND (reference sequence). This CDR3 region has 13 residues. V shed 7 bases, J shed 3 bases, and the junction held 3 bases outside the gene matches. The CDR3 DNA is TGTGCCAGTAACAGGGGGCAAGAAGAGACCCAGTACTTC. Translated: CASNRGQEETQYF.

The J gene is TRBJ1-2, the V gene TRBV14, with D maybe TRBD1 (6 bases). CDR3 length: 15 residues. CDR1 is SGHDN, CDR2 FVKESK, per germline. V shed 5 bases and J shed 9 bases, with 22 bases lying between them. CDR3 in DNA: TGTGCCAGCAGCGTGGGACACCTAACCCAGGGGAGCTACACCTTC. This gives the protein CASSVGHLTQGSYTF.

J is TRBJ2-1 and V is TRBV9, with 10 nucleotides matching TRBD2. The CDR3 length is 15 residues. The ends lost 0 bases at V and 9 bases at J; junction bases unmatched: 6. CDR1 and CDR2 from the germline V gene are SGDLS and YYNGEE. CDR3 sequence reads: CASSVVLAGEGEQFF. The CDR3 DNA sequence: TGTGCCAGCAGCGTAGTTCTAGCGGGAGAGGGTGAGCAGTTCTTC. The full variable domain, rest sourced from reference TRBV9 and TRBJ2-1, is DSGVTQTPKHLITATGQRVTLRCSPRSGDLSVYWYQQSLDQGLQFLIQYYNGEERAKGNILERFSAQQFPDLHSELNLSSLELGDSALYFCASSVVLAGEGEQFFGPGTRLTVL.

The chain links TRBV12-3 or TRBV12-4 to TRBJ1-6; D not resolved. V lost 4 bases and J 10 bases, leaving 8 bases between the germline ends. The CDR3 has 12 residues. CDR3 sequence reads: CASSSTGSPLHF. CDR3 sequence (DNA): TGTGCCAGCAGTTCAACGGGATCACCCCTCCACTTT.

The chain combines TRBV6-5 with TRBJ2-1; tentative D call: TRBD2 (5 bases). The V gene lost 4 bases and the J gene lost 9 bases, with 16 bases spanning the gap. The germline CDR1 and CDR2 sequences are MNHEY and SVGAGI. The CDR3 runs to 14 residues. CDR3 sequence: CASSSLEGQGEQFF. DNA for the CDR3: TGTGCCAGCAGTTCCCTTGAGGGTCAAGGTGAGCAGTTCTTC.

The rearrangement uses TRBV3-1 (or the pseudogene TRBV3-2) and TRBJ1-1; the D is unclear. Germline values: CDR1 LGHDT, CDR2 YNNKEL (reference sequence). This CDR3 is built from 14 residues. V gave up 0 bases and J gave up 5 bases, with 10 bases separating them. In nucleotides, the CDR3 is TGTGCCAGCAGCCAAGATCGGGGTAGGACTGAAGCTTTCTTT. The encoded protein is CASSQDRGRTEAFF.

The rearrangement links TRBV7-3 to TRBJ2-5; TRBD2 might be the D (6 bases). This CDR3 is 16 amino acids long. The V and J ends lost 2 bases and 1 base respectively, with 14 bases between them. Germline CDR1 is SGHTA and CDR2 is FQGTGA. The CDR3: CASSLRGVAAQETQYF. DNA of the CDR3: TGTGCCAGCAGCTTACGCGGCGTAGCGGCCCAAGAGACCCAGTACTTC.

The genes are TRBV6-6 and TRBJ1-4; 11 positions agree with TRBD1. The CDR3 runs 15 residues. The germline V gene encodes CDR1 MNHNY and CDR2 SVGAGI (reference sequence). J was trimmed by 7 bases and V by 4 bases; bases with no gene match: 5. The CDR3: CASSSRTGGGEKLFF. DNA of the CDR3: TGTGCCAGCAGTTCAAGGACAGGGGGCGGTGAAAAACTGTTTTTT.